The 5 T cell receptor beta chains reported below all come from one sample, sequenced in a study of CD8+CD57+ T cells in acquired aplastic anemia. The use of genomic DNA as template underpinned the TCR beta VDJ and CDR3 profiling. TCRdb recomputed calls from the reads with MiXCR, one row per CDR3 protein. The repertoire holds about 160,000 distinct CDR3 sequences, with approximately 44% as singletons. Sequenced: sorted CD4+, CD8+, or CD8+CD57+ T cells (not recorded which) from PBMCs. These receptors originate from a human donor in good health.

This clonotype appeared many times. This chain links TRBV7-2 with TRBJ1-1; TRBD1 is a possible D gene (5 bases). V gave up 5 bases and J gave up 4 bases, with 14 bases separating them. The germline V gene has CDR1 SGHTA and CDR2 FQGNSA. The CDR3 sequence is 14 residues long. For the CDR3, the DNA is TGTGCCAGCAGCCTACGGGGCGCGGGCACTGAAGCTTTCTTT. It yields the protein CASSLRGAGTEAFF.

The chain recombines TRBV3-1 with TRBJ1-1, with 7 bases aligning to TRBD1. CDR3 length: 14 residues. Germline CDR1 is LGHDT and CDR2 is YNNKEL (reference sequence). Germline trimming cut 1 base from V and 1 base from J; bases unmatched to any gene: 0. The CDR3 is CASSQGTGNTEAFF. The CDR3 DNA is TGTGCCAGCAGCCAAGGGACAGGGAACACTGAAGCTTTCTTT.

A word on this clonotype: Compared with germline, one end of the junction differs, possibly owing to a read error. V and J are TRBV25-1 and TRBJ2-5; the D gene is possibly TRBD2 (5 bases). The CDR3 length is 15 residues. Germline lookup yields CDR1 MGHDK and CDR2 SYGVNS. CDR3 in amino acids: CANSGWGGGQETQYF. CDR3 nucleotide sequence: TGTGCCAACAGTGGTTGGGGTGGAGGACAAGAGACCCAGTACTTC.

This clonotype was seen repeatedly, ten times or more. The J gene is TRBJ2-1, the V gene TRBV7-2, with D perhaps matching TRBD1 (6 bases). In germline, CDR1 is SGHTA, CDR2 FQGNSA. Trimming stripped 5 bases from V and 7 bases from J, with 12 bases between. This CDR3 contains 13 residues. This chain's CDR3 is CASSLGAANEQFF. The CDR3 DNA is TGTGCCAGCAGCCTGGGGGCAGCGAATGAGCAGTTCTTC. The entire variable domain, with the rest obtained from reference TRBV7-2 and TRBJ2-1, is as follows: GAGVSQSPSNKVTEKGKDVELRCDPISGHTALYWYRQSLGQGLEFLIYFQGNSAPDKSGLPSDRFSAERTGGSVSTLTIQRTQQEDSAVYLCASSLGAANEQFFGPGTRLTVL.

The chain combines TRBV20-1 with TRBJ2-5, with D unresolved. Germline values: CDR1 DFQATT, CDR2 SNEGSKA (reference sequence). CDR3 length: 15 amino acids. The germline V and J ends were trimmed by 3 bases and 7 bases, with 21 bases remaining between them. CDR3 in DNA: TGCAGTGCTAGTATTGCCAAGAGGACCAGCTGGACCCAGTACTTC. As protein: CSASIAKRTSWTQYF.